What follows are 15 T cell receptor beta chains derived from one specimen sequenced in a study of blood T cell repertoires in COVID-19. Produced via immunoSEQ multiplex PCR; TCRdb's table is partial and in-frame only. Of roughly 260,000 clones in the sample, 80% to 90% were seen once. Sequencing was done on a sample of peripheral blood. Receptor source: a woman aged 45-65 years with acute or convalescent COVID-19.

The chain links TRBV5-1 to TRBJ2-1, with TRBD1 matching over 8 bases. CDR1 is SGHRS and CDR2 is YFSETQ in the germline V gene. V gave up 4 bases and J gave up 9 bases; unmatched junction bases: 6. The CDR3 has 13 amino acids. CDR3 bases: TGCGCCAGCAGCGAGGACAGGGTCACTGAGCAGTTCTTC. Translating it yields CASSEDRVTEQFF.

The V call is TRBV9, the J call TRBJ2-3; 13 nucleotides align to TRBD2. This CDR3 contains 16 residues. J gave up 1 base and V 4 bases, and 3 bases lay outside the gene matches. Germline-derived CDR1 and CDR2 are SGDLS and YYNGEE. Written as DNA, the CDR3 is TGTGCCAGCAGCCCCGGACTAGCGGGAGGCACAGATACGCAGTATTTT. It encodes CASSPGLAGGTDTQYF.

This rearrangement joins TRBV12-3 or TRBV12-4 to TRBJ2-7; 8 nucleotides agree with TRBD1. The trim removed 8 bases at V and 1 base at J, leaving 4 bases unmatched. This CDR3 spans 13 amino acids. The DNA for the CDR3 is TGTGCCAGCTGGGACAGGAGGTCCTACGAGCAGTACTTC. It specifies CASWDRRSYEQYF.

The chain has TRBV7-3 and TRBJ2-2; D might be TRBD2 (6 bases). The CDR3 spans 15 residues. With 5 bases removed from V and 4 bases from J, the gap between germline ends came to 14 bases. Germline CDR1 is SGHTA and CDR2 is FQGTGA. This chain's CDR3 is CASSPGTPVTGELFF. CDR3 coding DNA: TGTGCCAGCAGCCCAGGGACTCCTGTCACCGGGGAGCTGTTTTTT.

V usage is TRBV11-2 and J usage is TRBJ2-2, with no clear D. V was trimmed by 1 base and J by 5 bases, leaving 5 bases between them. The germline V gene encodes CDR1 SGHAT and CDR2 FQNNGV. This CDR3 comprises 13 residues. CDR3 coding DNA: TGTGCCAGCAGCTTAGTTGAGACCGGGGAGCTGTTTTTT. As protein: CASSLVETGELFF.

This chain uses TRBV28 with TRBJ1-1; TRBD1 matches at 10 bases. V shed 5 bases and J 0 bases; nucleotides not matched to a gene: 6. This CDR3 region has 16 residues. CDR1 and CDR2 (germline): MDHEN, SYDVKM. The CDR3 coding sequence is TGTGCCAGCAGTCCTCCGGGACAGGGGATGAACACTGAAGCTTTCTTT. This encodes CASSPPGQGMNTEAFF.

This chain joins TRBV3-1 (or the pseudogene TRBV3-2) and TRBJ1-1, with 9 positions matching TRBD1. The germline gives CDR1 LGHDT, CDR2 YNNKEL (reference sequence). The CDR3 runs to 17 residues. The V gene end was trimmed by 0 bases and the J gene end by 2 bases; junction bases not matched to a gene: 7. In nucleotides, the CDR3 is TGTGCCAGCAGCCAAGAAGGGGACAGGGTTTTAAACACTGAAGCTTTCTTT. This encodes CASSQEGDRVLNTEAFF.

J is TRBJ2-5 and V is TRBV18; the D gene is possibly TRBD1 (6 bases). V dropped 3 bases and J dropped 0 bases, with 14 bases sitting between them. Germline V gives CDR1 KGHSH, CDR2 LQKENI. The CDR3 is 16 residues long. The CDR3 DNA sequence: TGTGCCAGCTCACCGACCTTACAGGGTAACCAAGAGACCCAGTACTTC. It is translated as CASSPTLQGNQETQYF.

J is TRBJ2-5 and V is TRBV3-1 (or the pseudogene TRBV3-2); 10 bases match TRBD2. The CDR3 sequence is 19 residues long. Germline CDR1 and CDR2: LGHDT and YNNKEL (reference sequence). V dropped 0 bases and J dropped 1; count of bases not matched to a gene: 11. The CDR3 DNA reads TGTGCCAGCAGCCAAGATCCCCTAGGACTAGCGGAGCCCCAAGAGACCCAGTACTTC. Translation gives CASSQDPLGLAEPQETQYF.

This rearrangement joins TRBV7-6 to TRBJ2-1, with a possible D match to TRBD2 (5 bases). The germline V gene encodes CDR1 SGHVS and CDR2 FNYEAQ. This CDR3 is built from 15 residues. Trimming took 1 base from V and 7 from J, leaving 14 bases between them. The CDR3 region is CASSLGAPPGNEQFF. DNA for the CDR3: TGTGCCAGCAGCTTAGGGGCACCGCCGGGGAATGAGCAGTTCTTC.

This clone was detected only once. The chain joins TRBV10-3 to TRBJ2-1; 8 positions agree with TRBD2. Germline CDR1 ENHRY, CDR2 SYGVKD. CDR3 size: 16 residues. V lost 0 bases and J lost 8; bases outside the gene matches: 9. The DNA for the CDR3 is TGTGCCATCAGTGAGTCTCGGGCTAGCGGGTACGATGAGCAGTTCTTC. The encoded protein is CAISESRASGYDEQFF.

The rearrangement links TRBV7-9 to TRBJ1-4; 8 bases fit TRBD1. J was trimmed by 3 bases and V by 3 bases; bases with no gene match: 9. The CDR3 consists of 17 residues. The germline CDR1 and CDR2 sequences are SEHNR and FQNEAQ (reference sequence). The CDR3 region is CASSFRQGIEANEKLFF. In DNA, the CDR3 is TGTGCCAGCAGCTTCCGACAGGGGATTGAGGCTAATGAAAAACTGTTTTTT.

The chain combines TRBV2 with TRBJ2-3; TRBD2 aligns across 8 bases. Trimming took 8 bases from V and 6 from J; bases not matched to a gene: 25. CDR1 SNHLY and CDR2 FYNNEI come from the germline V gene. The CDR3 contains 19 residues. The chain's CDR3 is CASAGDKTQAGARWDTQYF. CDR3 DNA: TGTGCCAGCGCGGGGGACAAAACCCAAGCGGGAGCGCGGTGGGATACGCAGTATTTT.

V and J are TRBV5-1 and TRBJ2-1; 7 bases agree with TRBD2. Germline values: CDR1 SGHRS, CDR2 YFSETQ. The V and J ends lost 0 bases and 3 bases, in that order; junction bases with no gene match: 3. The CDR3 covers 15 residues. CDR3 sequence: CASSLALADYNEQFF. In DNA, the CDR3 is TGCGCCAGCAGCTTGGCCCTAGCGGACTACAATGAGCAGTTCTTC.

The chain couples TRBV4-1 to TRBJ2-7; D gene uncertain. Trimming removed 1 base from V and 0 bases from J, with 7 bases in between. The CDR3 consists of 14 residues. Germline V gene data show CDR1 as MGHRA and CDR2 as YSYEKL. CDR3 amino acids: CASSQVTVSYEQYF. In DNA, the CDR3 is TGCGCCAGCAGCCAAGTAACAGTCTCCTACGAGCAGTACTTC.